The 2 T cell receptor beta chains below come from one sample, sequenced in a study of T cell changes during pregnancy in multiple sclerosis. The table came from immunoSEQ multiplex PCR; TCRdb's copy has only in-frame clones and leaves some out. The profile shows 75,000 to 95,000 clones, about 91% of them singletons. Here the sequenced sample was peripheral blood, taken before pregnancy. The receptor set was obtained from a female donor with multiple sclerosis, enrolled in a pregnancy study.

This clone was found once. The chain combines TRBV28 with TRBJ2-5; 13 nucleotides align to TRBD2. Germline V lookup: CDR1 MDHEN, CDR2 SYDVKM. This CDR3 contains 17 residues. The V segment lost 6 bases and the J segment 1 base; nucleotides outside the gene matches: 8. CDR3 sequence (DNA): TGTGCCAGCAGGTCGAGACTAGCGGGAGGTGTCCAAGAGACCCAGTACTTC. Amino acid sequence: CASRSRLAGGVQETQYF.

The chain uses TRBV9 and TRBJ2-5, with D possibly TRBD1 on 6 matching bases. Germline V CDR1 and CDR2: SGDLS, YYNGEE. V lost 4 bases and J lost 7, with 17 bases in between. The CDR3 loop spans 14 amino acids. The CDR3 DNA is TGTGCCAGCAGCCGCATACAGGGCCCAGGGACCCAGTACTTC. Protein: CASSRIQGPGTQYF. Combining the CDR3 with reference TRBV9 and TRBJ2-5 gives the whole variable domain DSGVTQTPKHLITATGQRVTLRCSPRSGDLSVYWYQQSLDQGLQFLIQYYNGEERAKGNILERFSAQQFPDLHSELNLSSLELGDSALYFCASSRIQGPGTQYFGPGTRLLVL.